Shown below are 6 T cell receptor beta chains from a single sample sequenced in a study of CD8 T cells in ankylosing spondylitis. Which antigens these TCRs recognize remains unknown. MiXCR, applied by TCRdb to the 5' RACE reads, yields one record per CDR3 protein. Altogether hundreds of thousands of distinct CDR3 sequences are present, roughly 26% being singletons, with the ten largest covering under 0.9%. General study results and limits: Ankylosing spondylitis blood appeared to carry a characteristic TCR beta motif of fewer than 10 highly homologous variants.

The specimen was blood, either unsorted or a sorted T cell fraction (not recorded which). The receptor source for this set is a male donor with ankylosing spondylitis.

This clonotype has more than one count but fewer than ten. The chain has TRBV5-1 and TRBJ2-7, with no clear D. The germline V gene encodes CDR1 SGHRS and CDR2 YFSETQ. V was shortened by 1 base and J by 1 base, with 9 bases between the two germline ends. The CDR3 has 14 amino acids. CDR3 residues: CASSLSGGSYEQYV. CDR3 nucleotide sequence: TGCGCCAGCAGCTTGTCCGGCGGTTCCTACGAGCAGTACGTC.

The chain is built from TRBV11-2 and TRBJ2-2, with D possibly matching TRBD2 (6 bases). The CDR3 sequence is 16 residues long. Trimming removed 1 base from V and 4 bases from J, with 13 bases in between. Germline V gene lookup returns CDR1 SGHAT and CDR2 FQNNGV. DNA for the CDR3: TGTGCCAGCAGCTTAGTGGGAGGCCAATTCACCGGGGAGCTGTTTTTT. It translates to CASSLVGGQFTGELFF. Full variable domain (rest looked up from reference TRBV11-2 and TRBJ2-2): EAGVAQSPRYKIIEKRQSVAFWCNPISGHATLYWYQQILGQGPKLLIQFQNNGVVDDSQLPKDRFSAERLKGVDSTLKIQPAKLEDSAVYLCASSLVGGQFTGELFFGEGSRLTVL.

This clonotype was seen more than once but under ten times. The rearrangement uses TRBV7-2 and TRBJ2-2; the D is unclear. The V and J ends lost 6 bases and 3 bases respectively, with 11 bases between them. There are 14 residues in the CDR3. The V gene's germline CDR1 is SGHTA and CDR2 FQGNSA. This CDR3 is CASSRIGDTGELFF. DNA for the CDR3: TGTGCCAGCAGTCGTATTGGGGACACCGGGGAGCTGTTTTTT.

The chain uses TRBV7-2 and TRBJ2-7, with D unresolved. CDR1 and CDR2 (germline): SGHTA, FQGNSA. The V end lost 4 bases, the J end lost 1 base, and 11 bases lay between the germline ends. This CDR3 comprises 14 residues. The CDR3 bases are TGTGCCAGCAGCTCAGGATCGGGTTCCTACGAGCAGTACTTC. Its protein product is CASSSGSGSYEQYF.

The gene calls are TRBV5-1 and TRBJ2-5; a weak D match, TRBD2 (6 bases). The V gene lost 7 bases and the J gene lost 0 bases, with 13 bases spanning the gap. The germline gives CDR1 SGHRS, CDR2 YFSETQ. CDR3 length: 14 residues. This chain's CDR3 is CASSRDSYQETQYF. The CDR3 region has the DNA TGCGCCAGCTCCCGGGACTCTTACCAAGAGACCCAGTACTTC.

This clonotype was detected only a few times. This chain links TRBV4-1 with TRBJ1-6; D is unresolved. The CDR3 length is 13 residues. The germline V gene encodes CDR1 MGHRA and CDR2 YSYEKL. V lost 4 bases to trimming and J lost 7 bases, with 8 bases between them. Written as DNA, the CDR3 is TGCGCCAGCAGCCGCGGACCCAATTCACCCCTCCACTTT. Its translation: CASSRGPNSPLHF.